This TCR beta chain was identified in a study of blood T cell repertoires in COVID-19. Trimming left V 4 bases short and J 0 bases short, with 7 bases between. This CDR3 is 15 amino acids long. Germline V CDR1 and CDR2: LGHDT, YNNKEL (reference sequence). Clones were sequenced by immunoSEQ multiplex PCR, and TCRdb holds only the in-frame ones, with some missing. This sample has over 250,000 clones, with 88% found just once. A single count supports this clone. The sequenced material came from peripheral blood. This clonotype was obtained from a woman between 35 and 50 years old who had recovered from COVID-19. The chain couples TRBV3-1 (or the pseudogene TRBV3-2) to TRBJ2-6, with no clear D. CDR3 in amino acids: CASSPGLSGANVLTF. Here the CDR3 DNA reads TGTGCCAGCAGCCCGGGTCTCTCTGGGGCCAACGTCCTGACTTTC.